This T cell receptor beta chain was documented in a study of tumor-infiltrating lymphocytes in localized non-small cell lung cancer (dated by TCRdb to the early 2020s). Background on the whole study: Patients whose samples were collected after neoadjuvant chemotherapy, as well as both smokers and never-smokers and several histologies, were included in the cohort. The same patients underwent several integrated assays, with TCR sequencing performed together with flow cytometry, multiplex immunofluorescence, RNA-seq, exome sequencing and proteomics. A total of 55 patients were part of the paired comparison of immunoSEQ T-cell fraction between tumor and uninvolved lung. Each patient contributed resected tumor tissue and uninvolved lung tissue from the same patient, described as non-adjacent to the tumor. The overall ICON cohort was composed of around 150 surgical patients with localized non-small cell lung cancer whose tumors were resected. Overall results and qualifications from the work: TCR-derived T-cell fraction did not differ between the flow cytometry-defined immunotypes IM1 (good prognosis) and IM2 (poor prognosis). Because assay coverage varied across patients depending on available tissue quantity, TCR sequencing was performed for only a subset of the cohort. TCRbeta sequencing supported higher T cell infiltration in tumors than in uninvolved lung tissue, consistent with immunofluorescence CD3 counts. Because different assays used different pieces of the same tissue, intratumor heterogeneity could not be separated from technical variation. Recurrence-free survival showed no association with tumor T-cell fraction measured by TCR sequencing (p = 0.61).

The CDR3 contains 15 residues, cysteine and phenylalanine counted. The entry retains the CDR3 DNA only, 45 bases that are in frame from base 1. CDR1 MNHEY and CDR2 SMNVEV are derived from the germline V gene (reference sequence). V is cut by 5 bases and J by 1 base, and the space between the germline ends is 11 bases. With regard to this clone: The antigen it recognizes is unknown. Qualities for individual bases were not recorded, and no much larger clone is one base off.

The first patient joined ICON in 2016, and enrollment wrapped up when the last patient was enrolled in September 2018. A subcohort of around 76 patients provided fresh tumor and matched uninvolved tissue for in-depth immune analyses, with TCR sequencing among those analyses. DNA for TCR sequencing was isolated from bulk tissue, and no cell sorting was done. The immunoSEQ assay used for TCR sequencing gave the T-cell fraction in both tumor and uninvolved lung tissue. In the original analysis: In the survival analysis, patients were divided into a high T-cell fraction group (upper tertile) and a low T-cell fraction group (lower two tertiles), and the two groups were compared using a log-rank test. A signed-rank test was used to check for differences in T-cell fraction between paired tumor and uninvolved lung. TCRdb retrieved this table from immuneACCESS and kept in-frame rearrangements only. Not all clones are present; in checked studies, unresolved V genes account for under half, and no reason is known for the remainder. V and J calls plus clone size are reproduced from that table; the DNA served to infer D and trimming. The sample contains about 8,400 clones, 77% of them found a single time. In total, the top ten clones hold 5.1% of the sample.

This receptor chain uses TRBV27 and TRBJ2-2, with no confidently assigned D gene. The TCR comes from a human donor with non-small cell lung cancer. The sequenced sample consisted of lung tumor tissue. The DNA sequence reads TGTGCCAGCAGTCCATATCTTAAGAACACCGGGGAGCTGTTTTTT. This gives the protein CASSPYLKNTGELFF.